A single sample gave rise to the 3 T cell receptor beta chains below, sequenced in a study of vaccination and CD4 T cells after COVID-19. This sample's treatment: approximately 9-day PBMC culture with coronavirus spike peptide pools or control peptides (ViraFEST assay). The Oncomine TCR Beta short-read assay was applied to DNA of cultured CD4+ T cells. A single record per CDR3 protein comes from TCRdb applying MiXCR to the PCR reads. Of tens of thousands of distinct CDR3 sequences in the sample, around 60% are singletons; the top ten hold roughly 13%. Which antigens these TCRs recognize remains unknown. Sequences were derived from CD4+ T cells from blood, cultured in vitro, sampled after SARS-CoV-2 vaccination. The receptors were sampled from a human donor who received a COVID-19 vaccine.

This CDR3 reads CSARKGALLEAEAFF. For the CDR3, the DNA is TGCAGTGCTAGGAAGGGGGCCCTCCTTGAGGCTGAAGCTTTCTTT. V gene TRBV20-1 combines with J gene TRBJ1-1, with TRBD1 identical over 7 bases. The germline V gene encodes CDR1 DFQATT and CDR2 SNEGSKA (reference sequence). Germline trimming cut 3 bases from V and 6 bases from J; bases unmatched to any gene: 13. This CDR3 is built from 15 residues.

This clonotype is categorized as medium-sized. This chain uses TRBV7-6 with TRBJ2-2, with 14 nucleotides matching TRBD2. This CDR3 has 18 residues. J was trimmed by 4 bases and V by 5 bases; bases with no gene match: 9. Germline-derived CDR1 and CDR2 are SGHVS and FNYEAQ. The CDR3 DNA follows: TGTGCCAGCAGCCCAAAGGCTGGACTAGCGGGGGGCACCGGGGAGCTGTTTTTT. Protein: CASSPKAGLAGGTGELFF.

This clonotype was recorded a few times. One junction end does not reproduce the germline sequence, and a read error may be involved. The rearrangement links TRBV6-1 to TRBJ1-6; D call uncertain. The V gene's germline CDR1 is MNHNS and CDR2 SASEGT. This CDR3 contains 14 residues. The CDR3 here is CASTGLSYNSPLHF. In DNA form, the CDR3 reads TGTGCTAGCACCGGGTTGTCCTATAATTCACCCCTCCACTTT.